The present T cell receptor beta chain was sequenced within a study of T cells in Graves' hyperthyroidism and ophthalmopathy. General study results and limits: Most expanded thyroid clonotypes above 0.001 also appeared in blood. By a 13 V-J model, ophthalmopathy was set apart from stable hyperthyroidism.

From germline, CDR1 is SGHRS and CDR2 YFSETQ. There are 14 residues in the CDR3. The V gene end was trimmed by 0 bases and the J gene end by 6 bases; junction bases not matched to a gene: 5. Template material for amplifying TCR beta CDR3 regions consisted of RNA transcripts. During a first-round RT-PCR of the TCR CDR3, the HTBI primer set was used. TCRdb called the multiplex PCR reads again in MiXCR, with one record for every CDR3 protein. This table holds approximately 270,000 distinct CDR3 sequences, 14% to 15% found once. This clonotype was recorded many times. Antigen unknown. V gene TRBV5-1 combines with J gene TRBJ1-2; 7 positions match TRBD1. The TCR was taken from a woman aged 40 to 50 with Graves' hyperthyroidism that later progressed to Graves' ophthalmopathy. The material sequenced was blood. The CDR3: CASSLAGTENGYTF. DNA of the CDR3: TGCGCCAGCAGCTTGGCCGGGACAGAGAATGGCTACACCTTC. Full variable domain (remainder filled in from reference TRBV5-1 and TRBJ1-2): KAGVTQTPRYLIKTRGQQVTLSCSPISGHRSVSWYQQTPGQGLQFLFEYFSETQRNKGNFPGRFSGRQFSNSRSEMNVSTLELGDSALYLCASSLAGTENGYTFGSGTRLTVV.